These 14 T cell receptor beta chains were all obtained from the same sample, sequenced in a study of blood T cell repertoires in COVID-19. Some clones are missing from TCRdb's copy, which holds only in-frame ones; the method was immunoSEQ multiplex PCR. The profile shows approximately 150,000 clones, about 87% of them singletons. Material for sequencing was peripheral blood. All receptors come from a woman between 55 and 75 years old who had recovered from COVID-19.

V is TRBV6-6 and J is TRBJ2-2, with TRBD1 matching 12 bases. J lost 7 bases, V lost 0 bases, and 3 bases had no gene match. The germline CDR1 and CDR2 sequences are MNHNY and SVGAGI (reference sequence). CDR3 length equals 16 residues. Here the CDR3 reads CASSYSGTGGFGELFF. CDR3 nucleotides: TGTGCCAGCAGTTACTCCGGGACAGGGGGCTTCGGGGAGCTGTTTTTT.

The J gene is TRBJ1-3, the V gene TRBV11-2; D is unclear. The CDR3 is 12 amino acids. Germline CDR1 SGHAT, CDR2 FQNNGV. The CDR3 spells CAFGSSGNTIYF. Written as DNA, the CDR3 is TGTGCATTCGGGAGCTCTGGAAACACCATATATTTT.

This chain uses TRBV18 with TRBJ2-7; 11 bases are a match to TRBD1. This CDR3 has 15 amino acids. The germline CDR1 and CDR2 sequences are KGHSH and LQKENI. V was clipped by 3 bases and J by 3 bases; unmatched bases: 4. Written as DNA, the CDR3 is TGTGCCAGCTCACCCGCCGGGACAGGGGGCTACGAGCAGTACTTC. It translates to CASSPAGTGGYEQYF.

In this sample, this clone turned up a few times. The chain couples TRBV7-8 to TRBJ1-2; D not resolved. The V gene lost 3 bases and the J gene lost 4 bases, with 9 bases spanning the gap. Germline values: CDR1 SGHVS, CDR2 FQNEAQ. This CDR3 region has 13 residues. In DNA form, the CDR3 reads TGTGCCAGCAGCTTTGGCACAGTCTATGGCTACACCTTC. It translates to CASSFGTVYGYTF.

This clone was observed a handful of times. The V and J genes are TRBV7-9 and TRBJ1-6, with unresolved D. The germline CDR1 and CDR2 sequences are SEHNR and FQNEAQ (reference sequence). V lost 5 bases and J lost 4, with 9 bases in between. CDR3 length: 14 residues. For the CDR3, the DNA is TGTGCCAGCAGCCCCGAACAGTATAATTCACCCCTCCACTTT. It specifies CASSPEQYNSPLHF.

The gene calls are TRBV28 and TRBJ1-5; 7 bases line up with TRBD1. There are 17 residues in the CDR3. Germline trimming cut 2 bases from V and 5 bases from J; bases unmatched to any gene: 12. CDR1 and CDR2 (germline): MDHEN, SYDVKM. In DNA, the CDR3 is TGTGCCAGCAGTTTAGGGAGTGACAGGGTACGAGATCAGCCCCAGCATTTT. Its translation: CASSLGSDRVRDQPQHF.

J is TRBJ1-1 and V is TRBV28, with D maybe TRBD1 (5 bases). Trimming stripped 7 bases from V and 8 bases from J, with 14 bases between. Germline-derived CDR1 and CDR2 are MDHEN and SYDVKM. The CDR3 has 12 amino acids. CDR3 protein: CASTPNRNEAFF. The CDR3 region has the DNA TGTGCCAGCACTCCCAACAGGAACGAAGCTTTCTTT.

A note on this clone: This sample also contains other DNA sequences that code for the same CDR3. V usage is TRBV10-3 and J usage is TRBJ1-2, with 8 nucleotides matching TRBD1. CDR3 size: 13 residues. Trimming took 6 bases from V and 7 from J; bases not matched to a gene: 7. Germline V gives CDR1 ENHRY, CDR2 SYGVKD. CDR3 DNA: TGTGCCATCAGCGACGACAGGGGCGGTGGCTACACCTTC. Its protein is CAISDDRGGGYTF.

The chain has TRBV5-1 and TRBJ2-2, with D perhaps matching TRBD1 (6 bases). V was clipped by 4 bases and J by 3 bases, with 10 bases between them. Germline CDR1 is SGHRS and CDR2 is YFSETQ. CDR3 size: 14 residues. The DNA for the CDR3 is TGCGCCAGCAGCCTCACAGGGTACACCGGGGAGCTGTTTTTT. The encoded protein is CASSLTGYTGELFF.

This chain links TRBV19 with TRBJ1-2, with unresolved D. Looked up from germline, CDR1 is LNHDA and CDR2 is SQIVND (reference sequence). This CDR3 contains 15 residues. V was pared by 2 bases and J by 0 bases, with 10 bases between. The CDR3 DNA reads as TGTGCCAGTAGTATAATAGAGAGGCCTAACTATGGCTACACCTTC. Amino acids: CASSIIERPNYGYTF.

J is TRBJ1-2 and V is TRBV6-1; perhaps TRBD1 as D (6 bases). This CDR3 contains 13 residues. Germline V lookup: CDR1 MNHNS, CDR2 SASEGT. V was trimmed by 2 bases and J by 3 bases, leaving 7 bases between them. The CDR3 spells CASSEHRDYGYTF. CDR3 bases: TGTGCCAGCAGTGAACACAGGGACTATGGCTACACCTTC.

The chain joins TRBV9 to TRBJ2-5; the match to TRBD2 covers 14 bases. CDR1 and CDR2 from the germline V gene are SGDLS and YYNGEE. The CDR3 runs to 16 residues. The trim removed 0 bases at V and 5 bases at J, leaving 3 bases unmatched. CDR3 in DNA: TGTGCCAGCAGCGTAGGAGGACTAGCGGGGGGTGAGACCCAGTACTTC. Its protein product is CASSVGGLAGGETQYF.

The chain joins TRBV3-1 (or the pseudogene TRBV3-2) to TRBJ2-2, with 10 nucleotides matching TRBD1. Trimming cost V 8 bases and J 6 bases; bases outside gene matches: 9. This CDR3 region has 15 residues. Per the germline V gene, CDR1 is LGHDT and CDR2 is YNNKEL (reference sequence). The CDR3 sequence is CASEGLGQGAGELFF. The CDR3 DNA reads TGTGCCAGCGAAGGACTTGGACAGGGGGCCGGGGAGCTGTTTTTT.

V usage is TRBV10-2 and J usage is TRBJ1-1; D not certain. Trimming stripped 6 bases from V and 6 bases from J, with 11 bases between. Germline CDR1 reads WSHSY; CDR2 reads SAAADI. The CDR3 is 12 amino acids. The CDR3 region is CASREGSPEAFF. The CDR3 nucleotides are TGCGCCAGCAGGGAGGGTAGTCCTGAAGCTTTCTTT.